This is a list of T cell receptor beta chains from one sample in a study of blood T cells in healthy people across ages. One entry per CDR3 protein, called by TCRdb with MiXCR from the 5' RACE reads. The sample holds about 1,800,000 distinct CDR3 sequences, roughly 27% seen once. The sample consisted of blood. The receptors stem from a woman in her 30s in good health. The CDR3 runs from the conserved cysteine through the conserved F or W. Fields, in order: clone size, D gene, V gene, J gene, CDR3 length, CDR3 protein, CDR3 DNA. A D gene is named only where the DNA matches it firmly. Not all rows give a size; the values are once, few, many and, for expanded clones, a class.

many,TRBD2,TRBV20-1,TRBJ2-7,12,CSATTSGGEQYF,TGCAGTGCTACCACTAGCGGGGGCGAGCAGTACTTC
-,TRBD2,TRBV28,TRBJ2-1,14,CASSLRGGHNEQFF,TGTGCCAGCAGTTTGCGGGGGGGCCATAATGAGCAGTTCTTC
many,-,TRBV7-9,TRBJ2-7,13,CASSPDRVYEQYF,TGTGCCAGCAGTCCCGACAGAGTCTACGAGCAGTACTTC
-,TRBD2,TRBV6-5,TRBJ2-3,16,CASSSTSLDGGETQYF,TGTGCCAGCAGTTCTACCTCTTTGGACGGGGGGGAGACCCAGTATTTT
few,-,TRBV12-3/TRBV12-4,TRBJ2-3,15,CASRPQTVSTDTQYF,TGTGCCAGCAGGCCCCAGACGGTGAGCACAGATACGCAGTATTTT
few,-,TRBV4-1,TRBJ1-5,16,CASSQDMGPRNQPQHF,TGCGCCAGCAGCCAAGATATGGGTCCTCGCAATCAGCCCCAGCATTTT
-,-,TRBV10-2,TRBJ2-7,16,CASSGFGGDSTYEQYF,TGCGCCAGCAGTGGGTTCGGGGGAGATTCTACCTACGAGCAGTACTTC
many,-,TRBV20-1,TRBJ2-7,12,CSAAGPSYEQYF,TGCAGTGCTGCGGGTCCCTCCTACGAGCAGTACTTC
few,TRBD1,TRBV6-5,TRBJ1-1,16,CASSYKDRALNTEAFF,TGTGCCAGCAGTTACAAGGACAGGGCATTGAACACTGAAGCTTTCTTT
few,-,TRBV20-1,TRBJ1-4,15,CSARDPRTPNEKLFF,TGCAGTGCCCGGGACCCTAGGACCCCTAATGAAAAACTGTTTTTT
many,-,TRBV30,TRBJ2-6,15,CAWSVKGSGANVLTF,TGTGCCTGGAGTGTAAAGGGTTCTGGGGCCAACGTCCTGACTTTC
-,TRBD1,TRBV12-3/TRBV12-4,TRBJ1-2,13,CASRKDRDYGYTF,TGTGCCAGCAGAAAGGACAGGGACTATGGCTACACCTTC
few,-,TRBV28,TRBJ1-2,14,CASSLWAANYGYTF,TGTGCCAGCAGTTTATGGGCCGCTAACTATGGCTACACCTTC
-,-,TRBV27,TRBJ2-3,14,CASSPDREGDTQYF,TGTGCCAGCAGTCCCGACCGGGAAGGAGATACGCAGTATTTT
few,-,TRBV14,TRBJ2-1,14,CASSQLRATSQQFF,TGTGCCAGCAGCCAGCTCCGGGCGACCAGCCAGCAGTTCTTC
-,TRBD2,TRBV7-2,TRBJ2-5,19,CDSSRHFGTGTSVGQTQYF,TGTGACAGCAGCCGTCATTTCGGGACCGGGACTAGCGTCGGGCAGACCCAGTACTTC
-,TRBD1,TRBV20-1,TRBJ1-6,16,CSARGGQGGRNSPLHF,TGCAGTGCTAGAGGGGGACAGGGGGGTAGGAATTCACCCCTCCACTTT
-,TRBD2,TRBV9,TRBJ2-1,16,CASSVTGGSTYNEQFF,TGTGCCAGCAGCGTCACCGGGGGGTCCACCTACAATGAGCAGTTCTTC
-,-,TRBV29-1,TRBJ2-1,10,CSAWWNERFF,TGCAGCGCTTGGTGGAATGAGCGGTTCTTC
-,-,TRBV20-1,TRBJ2-7,18,CSARDLAAGVLISYEQYF,TGCAGTGCTAGAGATCTAGCGGCAGGGGTGCTGATCTCCTACGAGCAGTACTTC
-,-,TRBV12-3/TRBV12-4,TRBJ1-5,16,CASSYSGASINQPQHF,TGTGCCAGCAGTTATTCGGGGGCATCTATCAATCAGCCCCAGCATTTT
-,-,TRBV7-2,TRBJ1-5,16,CASSLNGHYSNQPQHF,TGTGCCAGCAGCTTGAACGGACATTATAGCAATCAGCCCCAGCATTTT
many,-,TRBV10-3,TRBJ2-7,13,CAARKDQTYEQYF,TGTGCCGCCCGTAAGGACCAAACCTACGAGCAGTACTTC
-,TRBD2,TRBV13,TRBJ2-1,16,CASGLAGSVSSYEQFF,TGTGCCAGCGGACTAGCGGGATCGGTAAGCTCCTACGAGCAGTTCTTC
-,TRBD1,TRBV4-1,TRBJ1-1,14,CASRQPGQGTEAFF,TGCGCCAGCAGGCAACCGGGACAGGGGACTGAAGCTTTCTTT
-,TRBD1,TRBV29-1,TRBJ2-7,14,CSGTTGTGGHEQYF,TGCAGCGGAACCACCGGGACAGGGGGTCACGAGCAGTACTTC
few,-,TRBV5-1,TRBJ2-3,13,CASEGMLADTQYF,TGCGCCAGCGAGGGCATGCTCGCAGATACGCAGTATTTT
few,-,TRBV27,TRBJ1-2,14,CASSPGSKPYGYTF,TGTGCCAGCAGTCCCGGGTCAAAACCCTATGGCTACACCTTC
-,-,TRBV11-2,TRBJ2-3,12,CSSSSWKDTQYF,TGTTCCAGCAGCTCCTGGAAAGATACGCAGTATTTT
many,-,TRBV29-1,TRBJ2-7,14,CSVTYIGLSYEQYF,TGCAGCGTGACCTACATAGGACTCTCCTACGAGCAGTACTTC
few,-,TRBV29-1,TRBJ2-3,14,CSVAGRGAADTQYF,TGCAGCGTTGCGGGGAGGGGGGCTGCAGATACGCAGTATTTT
few,-,TRBV27,TRBJ2-5,16,CASSLVPTTIQETQYF,TGTGCCAGCAGCCTCGTACCTACTACGATACAAGAGACCCAGTACTTC
few,-,TRBV28,TRBJ2-7,13,CASRPTGNSEQYF,TGTGCCAGCAGGCCTACAGGGAACAGCGAGCAGTACTTC
few,TRBD1,TRBV4-1,TRBJ2-1,15,CASSFRDRGSNEQFF,TGCGCCAGCAGCTTCCGGGACAGGGGATCGAATGAGCAGTTCTTC
-,-,TRBV5-5,TRBJ1-2,16,CASSPASGQQNYGYTF,TGTGCCAGCAGCCCGGCATCCGGACAGCAGAACTATGGCTACACCTTC
many,-,TRBV10-3,TRBJ2-3,12,CAISERADTQYF,TGTGCCATCAGTGAGAGGGCAGATACGCAGTATTTT
-,TRBD1,TRBV2,TRBJ2-5,13,CASSDFSRDSSYF,TGTGCCAGCAGTGACTTCTCCCGGGACAGTTCGTACTTC
-,-,TRBV7-9,TRBJ2-5,14,CASSARTSTETQYF,TGTGCCAGCAGCGCTCGGACCAGCACAGAGACCCAGTACTTC
-,TRBD2,TRBV12-3/TRBV12-4,TRBJ2-5,12,CATGTRQETQYF,TGTGCCACCGGGACTAGGCAAGAGACCCAGTACTTC
once,-,TRBV10-3,TRBJ1-3,14,CAIKVGAPGNTIYF,TGTGCCATCAAAGTAGGAGCGCCGGGAAACACCATATATTTT
few,TRBD1,TRBV29-1,TRBJ2-3,14,CSVDQGVATDTQYF,TGCAGCGTAGATCAGGGGGTAGCGACAGATACGCAGTATTTT
-,TRBD1,TRBV28,TRBJ1-2,12,CASSLGQSRNTF,TGTGCCAGCAGTCTGGGACAGAGTAGAAACACCTTC
many,TRBD1,TRBV29-1,TRBJ2-7,12,CSAGTGIYEQYF,TGCAGCGCCGGGACAGGGATCTACGAGCAGTACTTC
-,TRBD1,TRBV9,TRBJ2-1,15,CASSVAGRGLGEQFF,TGTGCCAGCAGCGTAGCTGGCAGGGGGCTAGGTGAGCAGTTCTTC
once,TRBD2,TRBV20-1,TRBJ2-2,13,CSGRGGTTGELFF,TGCAGTGGCCGCGGGGGGACCACCGGGGAGCTGTTTTTT
once,-,TRBV10-2,TRBJ1-1,15,CASSDREASNTEAFF,TGCGCCAGCAGTGACAGGGAGGCATCGAACACTGAAGCTTTCTTT
many,-,TRBV9,TRBJ2-3,15,CASSDSGASTDTQYF,TGTGCCAGCAGCGATTCGGGGGCTAGCACAGATACGCAGTATTTT
many,-,TRBV27,TRBJ2-7,13,CASRTTILHEQYF,TGTGCCAGCAGGACGACCATTCTCCACGAGCAGTACTTC